This paragraph covers one TCR beta chain sequence. This sample is part of a study of T cells of healthy individuals. TCRdb analysed the 5' RACE reads with MiXCR anew, one entry per CDR3 protein. The data hold 95,000 to 100,000 distinct CDR3 sequences, with approximately 15% observed a single time. The CDR3 is 14 amino acids. From germline, CDR1 is MNHEY and CDR2 SVGEGT. The V gene end was trimmed by 5 bases and the J gene end by 6 bases; junction bases not matched to a gene: 7. The J gene is TRBJ1-2, the V gene TRBV6-2 or TRBV6-3; the match to TRBD1 covers 9 bases. The receptor was isolated from a human donor in good health. CDR3 region: CASSAPGQGDGYTF. For the CDR3, the DNA is TGTGCCAGCAGTGCCCCGGGACAGGGAGATGGCTACACCTTC.